These 6 T cell receptor beta chains were sequenced from one sample in a study of T cell repertoires in cytomegalovirus infection. TCRdb reanalysed the reads using MiXCR and keeps one entry per CDR3 protein. The data contain approximately 170,000 distinct CDR3 sequences, under 15% of them singletons. Sequences were obtained from PBMCs. Receptors were obtained from a human donor in good health (CMV status not recorded). Some clones in this sample may be carry-over from other donors' samples.

The chain is built from TRBV20-1 and TRBJ1-1; perhaps TRBD1 as D (6 bases). Germline CDR1 is DFQATT and CDR2 is SNEGSKA (reference sequence). The CDR3 extends over 13 amino acids. V dropped 3 bases and J dropped 5 bases, with 13 bases sitting between them. CDR3 in amino acids: CSASGRGRTEAFF. The CDR3 bases are TGCAGTGCTAGCGGCAGGGGCCGGACTGAAGCTTTCTTT.

This clonotype came up a few times. The V call is TRBV29-1, the J call TRBJ2-3; possibly TRBD1 or TRBD2 for D (5 bases each). The V and J ends lost 3 bases and 0 bases respectively, with 7 bases between them. Germline CDR1 and CDR2: SQVTM and ANQGSEA. This CDR3 comprises 13 residues. The CDR3 reads CSVDRDSTDTQYF. Here the CDR3 DNA reads TGCAGCGTTGATCGGGACAGCACAGATACGCAGTATTTT.

V usage is TRBV15 and J usage is TRBJ2-7, with D possibly TRBD2 on 6 matching bases. The CDR3 runs to 16 residues. CDR1 LNHNV and CDR2 YYDKDF come from the germline V gene (reference sequence). The V end lost 1 base, the J end lost 7 bases, and 20 bases lay between the germline ends. CDR3 nucleotides: TGTGCCACCAGCAGAGCCCCACCAAACCTGGCGGGGGAGCAGTACTTC. Translated: CATSRAPPNLAGEQYF.

This clonotype was found many times. The CDR3 is CASSPTRRETTYEQYF. The CDR3 DNA sequence: TGTGCCAGCAGCCCCACCCGGAGGGAGACGACCTACGAGCAGTACTTC. The V call is TRBV7-2, the J call TRBJ2-7; maybe TRBD2 (6 bases). In germline, CDR1 is SGHTA, CDR2 FQGNSA. The V gene lost 5 bases and the J gene lost 2 bases, with 19 bases spanning the gap. This CDR3 is built from 16 residues.

This chain connects TRBV6-6 to TRBJ2-6; D gene uncertain. Per the germline V gene, CDR1 is MNHNY and CDR2 is SVGAGI (reference sequence). Trimming took 0 bases from V and 4 from J, leaving 10 bases between them. The CDR3 runs 16 residues. This CDR3 is CASSYSGRSGANVLTF. The CDR3 DNA reads TGTGCCAGCAGTTACTCAGGCCGGTCGGGGGCCAACGTCCTGACTTTC.

This clonotype was detected only a few times. The J gene is TRBJ2-3, the V gene TRBV7-3; TRBD2 is a possible D gene (6 bases). V dropped 8 bases and J dropped 0 bases, with 12 bases sitting between them. The CDR3 runs to 14 residues. Looked up from germline, CDR1 is SGHTA and CDR2 is FQGTGA. DNA of the CDR3: TGTGCCAGCGCCGAGCGGGCCAGCACAGATACGCAGTATTTT. Translated, it gives CASAERASTDTQYF. Filled out from reference TRBV7-3 and TRBJ2-3, the complete variable domain reads GAGVSQTPSNKVTEKGKYVELRCDPISGHTALYWYRQSLGQGPEFLIYFQGTGAADDSGLPNDRFFAVRPEGSVSTLKIQRTERGDSAVYLCASAERASTDTQYFGPGTRLTVL.